This entry features one T cell receptor beta chain sequence. The CDR3 end lies 3 residues beyond the end of the read and is filled in from the germline J gene. Cervical HPV DNA detected by MY09/MY11 PCR, typed by dot-blot. This CDR3 has 13 amino acids. Germline values: CDR1 SEHNR, CDR2 FQNEAQ (reference sequence). The method was immunoSEQ multiplex PCR; TCRdb's version includes in-frame clones alone and lacks a portion of them. Its table lists about 31,000 clones. These data come from a study of T cells in women clearing cervical HPV infection. Study at large: No precancer developed; the control's incident HPV16 infection cleared within 12 months. Controls gave blood once infection was undetectable; cases at lesion identification.

The TCR sequence derives from a woman aged 18 to 75 with a cervical HPV16 infection that either progressed to CIN3+ or cleared (not recorded which). This chain uses TRBV7-9 with TRBJ2-3, with D tentatively TRBD2 (6 bases). The sample comprised blood buffy coat. The chain's CDR3 is CASSRRVNQPQYF. The part of the CDR3 DNA that was read is TGTGCCAGCAGCCGGAGGGTTAATCAGCCG.